By share of the sample, the clone carrying this T cell receptor beta chain is medium-sized. Its antigen is not identified. The V end lost 0 bases, the J end lost 3 bases, and 12 bases lay between the germline ends. This CDR3 has 16 residues. The germline V gene has CDR1 SGHDT and CDR2 YYEEEE. This specimen comes from a study of cytomegalovirus exposure and HLA in healthy donors. Study-wide results and limits: There were reportedly fewer N-insertions in an Asian-associated ancestry cluster than the roughly 670-donor mean, in a later analysis.

PCR primers comprised 60 Vbeta and 13 Jbeta primers. Profiling relied on immunoSEQ multiplex PCR, and the TCRdb table lists in-frame clones only, not all of them. The sample records some 130,000 clones, just over 70% being singletons. The origin of this receptor is an older woman in good health and CMV-seropositive. Input material: PBMCs. The chain carries TRBV5-6 and TRBJ2-2, with D unresolved. CDR3 sequence: CASSLEATLDTGELFF. The CDR3 coding sequence is TGTGCCAGCAGCTTGGAGGCGACACTGGACACCGGGGAGCTGTTTTTT.